This T cell receptor beta chain was recorded in a study of OX40 agonist ivuxolimab in advanced cancers. Here immunoSEQ multiplex PCR was the method, and the copy in TCRdb shows in-frame clones only, minus some. Of about 88,000 clones in the sample, roughly 85% were seen once. Samples were taken at baseline and on day 1 of cycles 4 and 7. This CDR3 is 12 amino acids long. Deletions cut 3 bases from V and 7 bases from J, with 6 bases between. V gene TRBV23-1 combines with J gene TRBJ2-2; D is unclear. TRBV23-1 falls under the ORF class, with uncertain function. This clonotype was sampled from an adult with an advanced solid tumor such as melanoma, head and neck, liver or kidney cancer. Sequenced here: CD4+ or CD8+ T cells sorted from blood, sampled in a trial of the OX40 agonist ivuxolimab. The CDR3 nucleotides read TGCGCCAGCAGTCAGAAGGTCGGGGAGCTGTTTTTT. Translated: CASSQKVGELFF.